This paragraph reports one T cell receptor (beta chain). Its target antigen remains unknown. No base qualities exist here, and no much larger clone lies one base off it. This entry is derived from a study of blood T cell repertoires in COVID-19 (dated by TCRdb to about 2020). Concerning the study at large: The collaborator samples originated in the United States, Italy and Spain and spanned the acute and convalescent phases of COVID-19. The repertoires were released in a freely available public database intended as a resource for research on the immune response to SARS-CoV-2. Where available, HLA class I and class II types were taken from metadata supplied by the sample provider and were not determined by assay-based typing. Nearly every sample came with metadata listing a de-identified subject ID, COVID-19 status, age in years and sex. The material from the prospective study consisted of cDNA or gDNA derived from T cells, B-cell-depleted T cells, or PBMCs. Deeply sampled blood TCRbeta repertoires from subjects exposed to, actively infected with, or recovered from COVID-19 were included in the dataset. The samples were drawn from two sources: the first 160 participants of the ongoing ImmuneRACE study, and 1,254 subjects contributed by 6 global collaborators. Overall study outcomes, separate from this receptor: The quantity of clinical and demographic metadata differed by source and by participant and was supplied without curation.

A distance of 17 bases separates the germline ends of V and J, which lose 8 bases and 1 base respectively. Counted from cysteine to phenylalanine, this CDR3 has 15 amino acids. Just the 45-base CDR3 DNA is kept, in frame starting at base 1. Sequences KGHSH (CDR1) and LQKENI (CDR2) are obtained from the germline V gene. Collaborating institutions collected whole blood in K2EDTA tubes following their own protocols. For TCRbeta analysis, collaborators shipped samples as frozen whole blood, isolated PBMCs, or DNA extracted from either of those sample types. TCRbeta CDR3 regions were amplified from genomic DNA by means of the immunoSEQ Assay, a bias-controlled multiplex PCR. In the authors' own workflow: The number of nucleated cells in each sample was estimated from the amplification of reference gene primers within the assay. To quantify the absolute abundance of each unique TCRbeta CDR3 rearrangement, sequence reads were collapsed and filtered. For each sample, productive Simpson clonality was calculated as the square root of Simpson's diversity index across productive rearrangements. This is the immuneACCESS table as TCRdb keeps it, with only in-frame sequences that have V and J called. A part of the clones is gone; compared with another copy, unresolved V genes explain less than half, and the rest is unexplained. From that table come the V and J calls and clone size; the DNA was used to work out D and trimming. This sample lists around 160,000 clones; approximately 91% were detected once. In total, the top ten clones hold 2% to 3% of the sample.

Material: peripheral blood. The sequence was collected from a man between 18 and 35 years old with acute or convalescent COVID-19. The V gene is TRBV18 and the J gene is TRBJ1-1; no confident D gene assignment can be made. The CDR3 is CASVSTSGGNTEAFF. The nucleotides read TGTGCCAGCGTCTCGACCTCTGGCGGGAACACTGAAGCTTTCTTT.